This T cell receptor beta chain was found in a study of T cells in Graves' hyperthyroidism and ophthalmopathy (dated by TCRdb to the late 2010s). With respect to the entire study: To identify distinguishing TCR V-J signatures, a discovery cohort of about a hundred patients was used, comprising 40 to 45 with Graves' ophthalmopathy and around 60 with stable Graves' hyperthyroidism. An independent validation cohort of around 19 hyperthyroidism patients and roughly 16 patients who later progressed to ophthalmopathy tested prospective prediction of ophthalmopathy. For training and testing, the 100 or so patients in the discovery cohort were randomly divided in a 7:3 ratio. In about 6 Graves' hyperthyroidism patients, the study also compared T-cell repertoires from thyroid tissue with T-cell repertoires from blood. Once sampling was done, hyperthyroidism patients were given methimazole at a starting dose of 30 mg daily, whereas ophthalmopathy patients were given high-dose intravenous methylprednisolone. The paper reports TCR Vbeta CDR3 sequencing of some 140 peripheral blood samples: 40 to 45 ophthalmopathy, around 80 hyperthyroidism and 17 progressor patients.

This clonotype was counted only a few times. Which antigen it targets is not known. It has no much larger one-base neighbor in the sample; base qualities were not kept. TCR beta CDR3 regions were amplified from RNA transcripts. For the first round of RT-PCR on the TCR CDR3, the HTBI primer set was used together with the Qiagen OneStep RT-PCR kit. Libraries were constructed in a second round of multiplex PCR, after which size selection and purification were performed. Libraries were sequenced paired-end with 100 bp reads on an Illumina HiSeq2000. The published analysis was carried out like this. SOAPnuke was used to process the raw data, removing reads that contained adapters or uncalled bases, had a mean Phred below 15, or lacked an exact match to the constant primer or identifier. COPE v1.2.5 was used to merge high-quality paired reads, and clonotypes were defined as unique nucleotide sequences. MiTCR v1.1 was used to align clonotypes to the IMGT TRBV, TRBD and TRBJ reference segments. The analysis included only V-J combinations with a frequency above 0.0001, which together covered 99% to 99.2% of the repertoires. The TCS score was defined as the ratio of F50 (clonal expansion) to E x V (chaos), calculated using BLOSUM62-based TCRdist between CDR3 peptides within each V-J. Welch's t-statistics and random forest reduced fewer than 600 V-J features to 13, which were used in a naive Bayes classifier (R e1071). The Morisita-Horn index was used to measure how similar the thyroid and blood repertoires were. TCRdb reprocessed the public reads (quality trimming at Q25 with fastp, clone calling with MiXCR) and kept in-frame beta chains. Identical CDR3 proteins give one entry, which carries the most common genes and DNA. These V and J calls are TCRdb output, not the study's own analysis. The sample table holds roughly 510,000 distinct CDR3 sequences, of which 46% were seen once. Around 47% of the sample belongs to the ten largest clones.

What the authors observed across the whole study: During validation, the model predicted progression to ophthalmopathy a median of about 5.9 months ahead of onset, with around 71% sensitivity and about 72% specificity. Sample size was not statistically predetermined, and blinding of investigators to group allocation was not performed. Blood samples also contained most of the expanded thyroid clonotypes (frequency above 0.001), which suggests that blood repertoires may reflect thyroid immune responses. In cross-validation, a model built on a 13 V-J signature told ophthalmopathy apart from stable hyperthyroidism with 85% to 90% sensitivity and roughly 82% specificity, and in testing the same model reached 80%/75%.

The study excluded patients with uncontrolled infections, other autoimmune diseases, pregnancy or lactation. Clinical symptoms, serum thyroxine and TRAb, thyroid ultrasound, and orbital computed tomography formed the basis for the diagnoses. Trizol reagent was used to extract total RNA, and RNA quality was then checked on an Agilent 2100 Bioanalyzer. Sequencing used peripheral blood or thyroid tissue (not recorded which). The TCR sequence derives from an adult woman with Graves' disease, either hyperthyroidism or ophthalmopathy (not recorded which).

The DNA sequence is TGCAGCGTTGCCTTACGACCAGGGAGGTATGGCTACACCTTC. Its product reads: CSVALRPGRYGYTF. The V and J genes are TRBV29-1 and TRBJ1-2; D gene: possibly TRBD1, on 5 matching bases. Taken from the germline V gene, the CDR1 and CDR2 loops are SQVTM and ANQGSEA. Measured from the cysteine to the phenylalanine, the CDR3 is 14 residues long. Only the CDR3 region is kept as DNA, spanning 42 bases read in frame from base 1. V and J are truncated by 4 bases and 5 bases respectively, leaving an intervening sequence of 17 bases.